This TCR beta chain stems from a study of cytomegalovirus exposure and HLA in healthy donors. Whole-study findings and limits: According to an earlier analysis, most TCR beta V segments yielded productive rearrangements about 90% or about 30% of the time. Cytomegalovirus-associated TCR beta chains were listed, numbering under 200. Immune exposure information available was restricted to CMV serostatus. Presence/absence analyses assumed roughly uniform sequencing depth across donors.

The primer mix had 60 Vbeta and 13 Jbeta primers. TCRdb's table, derived via immunoSEQ multiplex PCR, lists solely in-frame clones and lacks some. Of about 190,000 clones in the sample, around 87% are singletons; the top ten hold approximately 1.1%. A note on this clone: Its matching antigen is unknown.

The sequence was obtained from a boy aged 2 to 9 in good health and CMV-seronegative. The material sequenced was PBMCs.

The CDR3 region is CASRRRGTLNTEAFF. For the CDR3, the DNA is TGTGCCAGCAGACGTAGGGGGACACTGAACACTGAAGCTTTCTTT. V is TRBV5-6 and J is TRBJ1-1, with D maybe TRBD1 (6 bases). This CDR3 has 15 amino acids. CDR1 is SGHDT, CDR2 YYEEEE, per germline. V shed 5 bases and J shed 0 bases, with 14 bases lying between them.